The 14 T cell receptor beta chains given below trace back to one sample, sequenced in a study of T cell repertoires in cytomegalovirus infection (dated by TCRdb to between 2018 and 2021). The data were produced on an Illumina HiSeq 1500. Clones were called with MiXCR by TCRdb after fastp trimmed the public reads at Q25, and only in-frame beta chains were retained. Here each entry gathers all rows of one CDR3 protein and keeps the most common genes and DNA. Within this sample are 270,000 or so distinct CDR3 sequences, with about 15% of them counted one time only. The ten largest clones represent around 43% of the sample. The sequenced material came from CD8+ T cells from PBMCs. The receptors shown here come from a human donor in good health (CMV status not recorded). Some clones in this sample may be carry-over from other donors' samples.

V usage is TRBV6-2 or TRBV6-3 and J usage is TRBJ1-5; tentative D call: TRBD1 (6 bases). This CDR3 spans 15 amino acids. Germline V CDR1 and CDR2: MNHEY, SVGEGT. V lost 5 bases to trimming and J lost 7 bases, with 18 bases between them. The CDR3 sequence is CASSTAGEGGQPQHF. The CDR3 bases are TGTGCCAGCAGTACAGCAGGGGAGGGGGGACAGCCCCAGCATTTT.

This clonotype was counted many times. V and J are TRBV7-8 and TRBJ1-1; D is unclear. There are 14 residues in the CDR3. V shed 2 bases and J shed 0 bases, with 7 bases lying between them. Germline CDR1 and CDR2: SGHVS and FQNEAQ. The CDR3 sequence is CASSLQRVNTEAFF. The CDR3 DNA sequence: TGTGCCAGCAGCTTACAAAGAGTGAACACTGAAGCTTTCTTT.

This clonotype appeared many times. The chain carries TRBV5-6 and TRBJ2-4, with D tentatively TRBD1 (6 bases). The length of the CDR3 is 16 residues. Looked up from germline, CDR1 is SGHDT and CDR2 is YYEEEE. V gave up 4 bases and J gave up 0 bases, with 14 bases separating them. In nucleotides, the CDR3 is TGTGCCAGCAGCCAGGGGACGGGCCTAGCCAAAAACATTCAGTACTTC. It specifies CASSQGTGLAKNIQYF.

This clonotype was seen ten or more times. V and J are TRBV7-8 and TRBJ1-5; D remains ambiguous. The V gene's germline CDR1 is SGHVS and CDR2 FQNEAQ. Trimming left V 1 base short and J 1 base short, with 20 bases between. The CDR3 totals 19 residues. CDR3 sequence: CASSLEVGGYRGSNQPQHF. The CDR3 bases are TGTGCCAGCAGCTTAGAGGTTGGCGGGTACCGCGGGAGCAATCAGCCCCAGCATTTT.

There are many counts of this clonotype. This rearrangement joins TRBV5-1 to TRBJ1-1, with no clear D. Trimming took off 3 bases at V and 4 bases at J, with 7 bases between the two ends. This CDR3 region has 12 residues. Germline loops: CDR1 SGHRS, CDR2 YFSETQ. The CDR3 nucleotides read TGCGCCAGCAGCTGGGAAGGCACTGAAGCTTTCTTT. This codes for CASSWEGTEAFF.

CDR3 nucleotides: TGCAGTGCTAGAGATTGGGGGGCTGCACCAATAACGGGTACGCAGTATTTT. Protein product: CSARDWGAAPITGTQYF. The chain has TRBV20-1 and TRBJ2-3; perhaps D is TRBD1 or TRBD2 (6 bases each). Looked up from germline, CDR1 is DFQATT and CDR2 is SNEGSKA (reference sequence). This CDR3 has 17 residues. Trimming cost V 0 bases and J 8 bases, with 24 bases left between them.

This clonotype was seen repeatedly, ten times or more. The junction does not match germline at one end; this may be a read error. The chain carries TRBV7-9 and TRBJ2-5; 7 bases fit TRBD1. Germline-derived CDR1 and CDR2 are SEHNR and FQNEAQ (reference sequence). The CDR3 has 18 residues. The CDR3 DNA follows: TGTGCCAGCAGCTTTAGTCCCACAGGGGACCCCAAGAGACCCAGTGGAGAATTC. This sequence encodes CASSFSPTGDPKRPSGEF.

The chain carries TRBV20-1 and TRBJ1-1; 7 bases are shared with TRBD1. This CDR3 comprises 16 residues. J was trimmed by 0 bases and V by 0 bases; bases with no gene match: 7. CDR1 DFQATT and CDR2 SNEGSKA come from the germline V gene (reference sequence). The CDR3 nucleotides read TGCAGTGCTAGAGATATGGGACAGCTTATGAACACTGAAGCTTTCTTT. As protein: CSARDMGQLMNTEAFF.

The table lists this clonotype with a few counts. The J gene is TRBJ2-1, the V gene TRBV6-2 or TRBV6-3, with a possible D match to TRBD2 (5 bases). V lost 7 bases and J 5 bases, leaving 15 bases between the germline ends. This CDR3 comprises 14 residues. Germline CDR1 reads MNHEY; CDR2 reads SVGEGT. The CDR3 reads CASNKLGRDNEQFF. In DNA, the CDR3 is TGTGCCAGCAACAAGTTGGGGAGAGACAATGAGCAGTTCTTC.

This clonotype was recorded many times. The chain is built from TRBV6-1 and TRBJ2-1, with TRBD2 matching 8 bases. The CDR3 loop spans 15 amino acids. Germline V lookup: CDR1 MNHNS, CDR2 SASEGT. Trimming removed 5 bases from V and 1 base from J; junction bases left unmatched: 4. The CDR3: CASSPIAGSYNEQFF. The CDR3 DNA reads TGTGCCAGCAGTCCAATAGCGGGGTCCTACAATGAGCAGTTCTTC.

The chain is built from TRBV28 and TRBJ2-7; 8 bases fit TRBD1. V dropped 8 bases and J dropped 6; count of bases not matched to a gene: 9. Germline lookup yields CDR1 MDHEN and CDR2 SYDVKM. This CDR3 spans 13 amino acids. In nucleotides, the CDR3 is TGTGCCAGCGGGGGGACAGGTACCGTCGAGCAGTACTTC. Protein: CASGGTGTVEQYF.

This clonotype was found many times. The genes are TRBV7-9 and TRBJ1-1; D is ambiguous. V lost 6 bases to trimming and J lost 1 base, with 15 bases between them. Germline V gene sequence: CDR1 SEHNR, CDR2 FQNEAQ (reference sequence). The CDR3 runs 15 residues. The CDR3 DNA sequence: TGTGCCAGCAGGAACACCCAGCAGCAGAACACTGAAGCTTTCTTT. Encoded protein: CASRNTQQQNTEAFF.

This clonotype was detected a few times. The chain combines TRBV6-5 with TRBJ1-1; D is uncertain. Germline CDR1 is MNHEY and CDR2 is SVGAGI. The CDR3 loop spans 12 amino acids. Trimming removed 6 bases at V and 5 bases at J, with 10 bases between. As DNA, the CDR3 is TGTGCCAGCAGGCAGTTTGGAACTGAAGCTTTCTTT. Amino acid sequence: CASRQFGTEAFF.

The rearrangement joins TRBV24-1 to TRBJ2-1; TRBD1 matches at 10 bases. J lost 7 bases, V lost 3 bases, and 5 bases had no gene match. The germline CDR1 and CDR2 sequences are KGHDR and SFDVKD. The CDR3 runs to 15 residues. CDR3 sequence: CATSDGTGVWNEQFF. CDR3 DNA: TGTGCCACCAGTGATGGGACAGGGGTTTGGAATGAGCAGTTCTTC.